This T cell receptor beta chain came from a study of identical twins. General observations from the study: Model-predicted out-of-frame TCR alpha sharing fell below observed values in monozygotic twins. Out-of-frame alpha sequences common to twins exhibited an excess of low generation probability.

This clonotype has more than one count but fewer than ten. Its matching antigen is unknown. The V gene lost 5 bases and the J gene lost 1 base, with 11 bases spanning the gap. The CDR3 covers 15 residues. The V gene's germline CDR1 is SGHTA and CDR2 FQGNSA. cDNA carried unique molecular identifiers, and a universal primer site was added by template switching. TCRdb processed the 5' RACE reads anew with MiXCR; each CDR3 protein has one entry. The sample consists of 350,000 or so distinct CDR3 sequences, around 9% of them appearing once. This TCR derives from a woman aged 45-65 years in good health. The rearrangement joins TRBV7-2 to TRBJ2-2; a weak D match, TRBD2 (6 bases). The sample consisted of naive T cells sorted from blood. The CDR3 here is CASSTGLLNTGELFF. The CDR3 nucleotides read TGTGCCAGCAGCACGGGACTTCTGAACACCGGGGAGCTGTTTTTT.